These 27 T cell receptor beta chains were sequenced from one sample in a study of regulatory T cells in long-lasting Graves disease. Combining iRepertoire HTBI primers with Arm-PCR of CDR3 regions, the authors built TCR beta libraries. TCRdb fed the multiplex PCR reads into MiXCR, producing one record per CDR3 protein. Counted here are approximately 400,000 distinct CDR3 sequences, roughly a sixth occurring once; the ten biggest clones make up approximately 22%. Stated time point: newly diagnosed GD, antithyroid drugs for less than 3 months. The TCR library used RNA extracted from PBMCs. Sequencing was performed on peripheral blood mononuclear cells (PBMCs), taken at new diagnosis, from a patient treated with antithyroid drugs. Every receptor here comes from a female donor with Graves disease.

Ten or more counts support this clonotype. CDR3 DNA sequence: TGTGCCAGCGGCTTGACAGGGTACACTGAAGCTTTCTTT. It encodes CASGLTGYTEAFF. This chain links TRBV2 with TRBJ1-1, with TRBD1 matching 7 bases. Germline loops: CDR1 SNHLY, CDR2 FYNNEI. With 8 bases clipped from V and 3 bases from J, the junction kept 6 bases outside the gene matches. CDR3 length equals 13 residues.

In this sample, this clonotype turned up many times. The CDR3 reads CASSAGIGGRGVYEQFF. The CDR3 DNA follows: TGTGCCAGCAGCGCTGGGATAGGGGGGCGTGGGGTCTATGAGCAGTTCTTC. V gene TRBV11-1 combines with J gene TRBJ2-1; the D call may be TRBD1 or TRBD2 (6 bases each). The germline gives CDR1 SGHAT, CDR2 FQDESV (reference sequence). V was pared by 5 bases and J by 8 bases, with 25 bases between. The CDR3 length is 17 residues.

Ten or more counts support this clonotype. The chain has TRBV29-1 and TRBJ2-3; weak D call: TRBD1 (6 bases). The CDR3 runs to 15 residues. Germline lookup yields CDR1 SQVTM and CDR2 ANQGSEA. Trimming took off 4 bases at V and 3 bases at J, with 17 bases between the two ends. The CDR3 bases are TGCAGCGTTGCTCAGGTGGCAGGGGAAACAGATACGCAGTATTTT. Translated, it gives CSVAQVAGETDTQYF.

In this sample, this clonotype turned up many times. This chain uses TRBV30 with TRBJ2-1; D might be TRBD2 (6 bases). The V end was cut by 4 bases, the J end by 8 bases, with 18 bases between. The germline CDR1 and CDR2 sequences are GTSNPN and SVGIG (reference sequence). CDR3 size: 14 residues. This CDR3 reads CAWTGDHGPDEQFF. The CDR3 coding sequence is TGTGCCTGGACGGGGGATCACGGGCCCGATGAGCAGTTCTTC.

The chain uses TRBV15 and TRBJ2-1; 9 positions match TRBD2. The CDR3 totals 16 residues. The germline CDR1 and CDR2 sequences are LNHNV and YYDKDF (reference sequence). V shed 0 bases, J shed 2 bases, and the junction held 2 bases outside the gene matches. The DNA for the CDR3 is TGTGCCACCAGCAGAGATCTAGCGGGGCCCTACAATGAGCAGTTCTTC. It yields the protein CATSRDLAGPYNEQFF.

This clonotype was observed a few times. This chain joins TRBV6-1 and TRBJ2-2; D possibly corresponds to TRBD1 (5 bases). The CDR3 is 13 residues long. V was shortened by 10 bases and J by 8 bases, with 17 bases between the two germline ends. Germline-derived CDR1 and CDR2 are MNHNS and SASEGT. The CDR3 region has the DNA TGTGCCACCCAGGGCCGGCTTTCAGGGGAGCTGTTTTTT. Its translation is CATQGRLSGELFF.

This clonotype was seen many times. The gene calls are TRBV5-1 and TRBJ2-7; 7 bases fit TRBD1. CDR1 is SGHRS, CDR2 YFSETQ, per germline. V lost 4 bases and J lost 0; bases outside the gene matches: 4. The CDR3 loop spans 14 amino acids. CDR3 nucleotides: TGCGCCAGCAGCCAGGGACAGAACTCCTACGAGCAGTACTTC. Residues: CASSQGQNSYEQYF.

In its sample, this clonotype was seen many times. CDR3 region: CASSFVGFGDEQFF. For the CDR3, the DNA is TGTGCCAGCAGTTTTGTCGGCTTCGGGGATGAGCAGTTCTTC. The chain links TRBV28 to TRBJ2-1; D might be TRBD2 (5 bases). Trimming removed 3 bases from V and 8 bases from J, with 14 bases in between. This CDR3 contains 14 residues. Germline V gene lookup returns CDR1 MDHEN and CDR2 SYDVKM.

This clonotype was recorded at least ten times. The chain recombines TRBV7-2 with TRBJ2-7; 8 bases fit TRBD1. The CDR3 covers 15 residues. The V gene end was trimmed by 4 bases and the J gene end by 2 bases; junction bases not matched to a gene: 7. Germline V gene lookup returns CDR1 SGHTA and CDR2 FQGNSA. The CDR3 sequence is CASSSPGTGTYEQYF. In DNA, the CDR3 is TGTGCCAGCAGCTCCCCCGGGACAGGTACCTACGAGCAGTACTTC.

This clonotype was counted at least ten times. The rearrangement uses TRBV20-1 and TRBJ2-5; D may be TRBD2 (6 bases). The CDR3 length is 16 residues. With 4 bases removed from V and 0 bases from J, the gap between germline ends came to 18 bases. CDR1 and CDR2 from the germline V gene are DFQATT and SNEGSKA (reference sequence). In DNA, the CDR3 is TGCAGTGCTACCTGGCTTAGCGGATCAGACCAAGAGACCCAGTACTTC. This gives the protein CSATWLSGSDQETQYF.

Ten or more counts support this clonotype. The chain combines TRBV12-3 or TRBV12-4 with TRBJ1-2; 8 bases map to TRBD1. V was clipped by 8 bases and J by 3 bases; unmatched bases: 8. This CDR3 comprises 14 residues. The CDR3 region is CASSSGQGDYGYTF. CDR3 bases: TGTGCCAGCTCAAGCGGACAGGGCGACTATGGCTACACCTTC.

In this sample, this clonotype turned up many times. The genes are TRBV28 and TRBJ1-5; D is unresolved. V dropped 2 bases and J dropped 4 bases, with 12 bases sitting between them. The CDR3 has 15 residues. Germline CDR1 is MDHEN and CDR2 is SYDVKM. The CDR3 protein is CASSLGSSPNQPQHF. CDR3 DNA: TGTGCCAGCAGTTTAGGGTCCTCTCCTAATCAGCCCCAGCATTTT.

The sample holds many counts of this clonotype. This chain links TRBV7-9 with TRBJ2-1; D may be TRBD1 (7 bases). This CDR3 comprises 13 residues. CDR1 is SEHNR, CDR2 FQNEAQ, per germline (reference sequence). V lost 2 bases and J lost 6, with 8 bases in between. The CDR3 sequence: CASSLQGGNEQFF. CDR3 DNA: TGTGCCAGCAGCTTACAGGGGGGCAATGAGCAGTTCTTC. The full variable domain, its missing parts supplied by reference TRBV7-9 and TRBJ2-1, is DTGVSQNPRHKITKRGQNVTFRCDPISEHNRLYWYRQTLGQGPEFLTYFQNEAQLEKSRLLSDRFSAERPKGSFSTLEIQRTEQGDSAMYLCASSLQGGNEQFFGPGTRLTVL.

This clonotype has ten or more counts. The V gene is TRBV6-2 or TRBV6-3, the J gene TRBJ1-6; TRBD1 matches 8 bases. In germline, CDR1 is MNHEY, CDR2 SVGEGT. This CDR3 comprises 14 residues. The ends lost 6 bases at V and 7 bases at J; junction bases unmatched: 5. CDR3 region: CASRNGQGNSPLHF. Written as DNA, the CDR3 is TGTGCCAGCAGGAATGGACAGGGAAATTCACCCCTCCACTTT.

There are many counts of this clonotype. This rearrangement joins TRBV20-1 to TRBJ1-4, with a tentative D call TRBD1 (5 bases). This CDR3 is 15 amino acids long. Trimming removed 3 bases from V and 6 bases from J, with 17 bases in between. Looked up from germline, CDR1 is DFQATT and CDR2 is SNEGSKA (reference sequence). The CDR3 coding sequence is TGCAGTGCTAGGGACGTGGGGACGCAGGATGAAAAACTGTTTTTT. Translated: CSARDVGTQDEKLFF.

This clonotype showed up many times. This sequence joins TRBV29-1 and TRBJ1-1; perhaps TRBD1 as D (5 bases). Germline V gene data show CDR1 as SQVTM and CDR2 as ANQGSEA. The CDR3 sequence is 15 residues long. V was clipped by 3 bases and J by 6 bases, with 20 bases between them. CDR3 sequence reads: CSVDKLEGWGAEAFF. Here the CDR3 DNA reads TGCAGCGTTGATAAGCTTGAGGGGTGGGGAGCTGAAGCTTTCTTT.

This clonotype was observed many times. The chain is built from TRBV20-1 and TRBJ2-7; 9 bases are shared with TRBD2. The V gene end was trimmed by 3 bases and the J gene end by 0 bases; junction bases not matched to a gene: 9. The germline V gene encodes CDR1 DFQATT and CDR2 SNEGSKA (reference sequence). The CDR3 length is 16 residues. The CDR3 DNA sequence: TGCAGTGCTAGTTTGGCTAGCGGGGAGAGCTCCTACGAGCAGTACTTC. It yields the protein CSASLASGESSYEQYF.

This chain connects TRBV11-2 to TRBJ2-2; D gene uncertain. The V end was cut by 0 bases, the J end by 0 bases, with 5 bases between. The CDR3 totals 15 residues. Germline V gives CDR1 SGHAT, CDR2 FQNNGV. CDR3 residues: CASSLDGSNTGELFF. In DNA, the CDR3 is TGTGCCAGCAGCTTAGACGGATCGAACACCGGGGAGCTGTTTTTT. The full variable domain, completed using reference TRBV11-2 and TRBJ2-2, is EAGVAQSPRYKIIEKRQSVAFWCNPISGHATLYWYQQILGQGPKLLIQFQNNGVVDDSQLPKDRFSAERLKGVDSTLKIQPAKLEDSAVYLCASSLDGSNTGELFFGEGSRLTVL.

This clonotype was detected ten times or more. This chain connects TRBV12-3 or TRBV12-4 to TRBJ2-7, with D possibly being TRBD1 (5 bases). V was trimmed by 3 bases and J by 3 bases, leaving 9 bases between them. The CDR3 is 13 residues long. This CDR3 reads CASSFGQHYEQYF. The CDR3 nucleotides read TGTGCCAGCAGTTTCGGACAACACTACGAGCAGTACTTC.

This clonotype was seen at least ten times. The chain has TRBV11-2 and TRBJ2-3, with D perhaps TRBD1 (5 bases). Per germline, CDR1 SGHAT and CDR2 FQNNGV. V was shortened by 1 base and J by 5 bases, with 10 bases between the two germline ends. The length of the CDR3 is 14 residues. CDR3 in DNA: TGTGCCAGCAGCTTAGGGCAGGGTTTAGATACGCAGTATTTT. Its translation: CASSLGQGLDTQYF.

This clonotype was seen repeatedly, ten times or more. The chain employs TRBV6-2 or TRBV6-3 and TRBJ1-3; no definite D call. CDR3 length: 14 amino acids. The V and J ends lost 5 bases and 0 bases respectively, with 8 bases between them. Germline loops: CDR1 MNHEY, CDR2 SVGEGT. CDR3 region: CASSGDYSGNTIYF. The DNA of the CDR3 is TGTGCCAGCAGTGGGGATTACTCTGGAAACACCATATATTTT.

Many counts were recorded for this clonotype. The chain couples TRBV20-1 to TRBJ1-1; D gene uncertain. Trimming removed 3 bases at V and 0 bases at J, with 2 bases between. This CDR3 has 11 amino acids. Germline V CDR1 and CDR2: DFQATT, SNEGSKA (reference sequence). DNA of the CDR3: TGCAGTGCTAGGATGAACACTGAAGCTTTCTTT. The encoded protein is CSARMNTEAFF.

The table lists this clonotype with a few counts. A much bigger clone sits one base away, suggesting this may be a read error. The chain couples TRBV7-3 to TRBJ1-3, with D perhaps TRBD1 (5 bases). Germline lookup yields CDR1 SGHTA and CDR2 FQGTGA. The CDR3 extends over 16 amino acids. Trimming cost V 8 bases and J 2 bases, with 19 bases left between them. The DNA of the CDR3 is TGTGCCAGCGGCCCCGGGGACCGTTTGGCTGGAAACACCATATATTTT. This sequence encodes CASGPGDRLAGNTIYF.

Here the CDR3 DNA reads TGCAGTGCCCAGGGTCAGCCGAACACAGATACGCAGTATTTT. Its translation is CSAQGQPNTDTQYF. The V and J genes are TRBV20-1 and TRBJ2-3; TRBD1 is a possible D gene (5 bases). This CDR3 has 14 residues. Germline CDR1 reads DFQATT; CDR2 reads SNEGSKA (reference sequence). The V end lost 6 bases, the J end lost 2 bases, and 15 bases lay between the germline ends.

This clonotype was seen just once. V usage is TRBV3-1 and J usage is TRBJ2-3; TRBD1 matches at 11 bases. Germline lookup yields CDR1 LGHDT and CDR2 YNNKEL (reference sequence). The CDR3 sequence is 15 residues long. V trimming: 4 bases; J trimming: 4 bases; junction bases outside the gene matches: 4. CDR3 in amino acids: CASSLGTGGADTQYF. Written as DNA, the CDR3 is TGTGCCAGCAGCCTTGGGACAGGGGGGGCAGATACGCAGTATTTT.

A word on this clonotype: A read error is possible here, since a much larger clone lies one base away. The chain couples TRBV9 to TRBJ1-1; TRBD1 is a possible D gene (6 bases). The CDR3 runs 13 residues. CDR1 SGDLS and CDR2 YYNGEE come from the germline V gene. With 4 bases removed from V and 4 bases from J, the gap between germline ends came to 11 bases. CDR3 sequence: CASSPPGVTEAFF. CDR3 nucleotides: TGTGCCAGCAGCCCCCCAGGGGTCACTGAAGCTTTCTTT.

The chain has TRBV27 and TRBJ1-1, with D hard to call. V lost 4 bases and J lost 0, with 6 bases in between. The CDR3 has 13 residues. CDR1 is MNHEY and CDR2 is SMNVEV in the germline V gene (reference sequence). CDR3 sequence (DNA): TGTGCCAGCAGTTCCTATCTGAACACTGAAGCTTTCTTT. Translation gives CASSSYLNTEAFF.